These 9 T cell receptor beta chains were all obtained from the same sample, sequenced in a study of cytomegalovirus exposure and HLA in healthy donors. Primers included in the PCR were 60 Vbeta and 13 Jbeta primers. TCRdb's table, derived via immunoSEQ multiplex PCR, lists solely in-frame clones and lacks some. The sample carries about 180,000 clones, roughly 77% recorded once. Sequencing was done on a sample of PBMCs. These receptor sequences come from a woman under 40 in good health and CMV-seronegative.

V gene TRBV7-2 combines with J gene TRBJ2-3, with 7 bases matching TRBD2. Germline loops: CDR1 SGHTA, CDR2 FQGNSA. After removal of 2 bases from V and 2 bases from J, the junction contained 7 bases not matched to a gene. The CDR3 runs 16 residues. The CDR3 sequence is CASSLSRAGPTDTQYF. DNA of the CDR3: TGTGCCAGCAGCTTATCCCGAGCGGGACCCACAGATACGCAGTATTTT.

CDR3 region: CASSVVDRENYGYTF. The CDR3 DNA is TGTGCCAGCAGCGTAGTCGACAGGGAAAACTATGGCTACACCTTC. The V call is TRBV9, the J call TRBJ1-2, with 7 bases fitting TRBD1. Germline CDR1 is SGDLS and CDR2 is YYNGEE. The ends lost 0 bases at V and 2 bases at J; junction bases unmatched: 4. The CDR3 consists of 15 residues.

The sample holds a few counts of this clone. The chain has TRBV19 and TRBJ1-1; D is unresolved. CDR3 size: 15 residues. Germline CDR1 and CDR2: LNHDA and SQIVND (reference sequence). Trimming took off 5 bases at V and 2 bases at J, with 15 bases between the two ends. In DNA, the CDR3 is TGTGCCAGTAGTTCCCTCAGGCCCCTAAACACTGAAGCTTTCTTT. Encoded protein: CASSSLRPLNTEAFF.

This CDR3 reads CASSTRDRVSGANVLTF. In DNA, the CDR3 is TGTGCCAGTAGTACCCGGGACAGGGTTTCTGGGGCCAACGTCCTGACTTTC. The chain is built from TRBV19 and TRBJ2-6; the match to TRBD1 covers 9 bases. Germline assignment: CDR1 LNHDA and CDR2 SQIVND (reference sequence). The CDR3 length is 17 residues. J was trimmed by 1 base and V by 4 bases; bases with no gene match: 5.

As regards this clone: At one of its ends the junction is not consistent with the germline gene, which may arise from a read error. The V gene is TRBV6-5, the J gene TRBJ1-1, with D possibly being TRBD1 (5 bases). The length of the CDR3 is 15 residues. CDR1 is MNHEY and CDR2 is SVGAGI in the germline V gene. CDR3 protein: CASRYSQGMSTEAFF. In DNA, the CDR3 is TGTGCCAGCAGATACTCTCAGGGTATGAGCACTGAAGCTTTCTTT.

By sample fraction, this clone is large. The rearrangement uses TRBV18 and TRBJ1-4; 7 bases are shared with TRBD1. J gave up 5 bases and V 2 bases, and 2 bases lay outside the gene matches. Germline V gene data show CDR1 as KGHSH and CDR2 as LQKENI. This CDR3 has 14 residues. For the CDR3, the DNA is TGTGCCAGCTCACCATGGGACAGAAATGAAAAACTGTTTTTT. Translation gives CASSPWDRNEKLFF.

The chain links TRBV18 to TRBJ1-5; possibly TRBD1 for D (6 bases). CDR1 is KGHSH, CDR2 LQKENI, per germline. The CDR3 is made up of 16 amino acids. Trimming removed 4 bases from V and 3 bases from J, with 16 bases in between. The chain's CDR3 is CASSLGFGQFNQPQHF. Written as DNA, the CDR3 is TGTGCCAGCTCACTCGGATTCGGACAGTTCAATCAGCCCCAGCATTTT.

The chain combines TRBV25-1 with TRBJ2-7; possibly TRBD1 for D (5 bases). Germline V gives CDR1 MGHDK, CDR2 SYGVNS. Trimming took off 4 bases at V and 3 bases at J, with 10 bases between the two ends. The CDR3 runs to 13 residues. DNA of the CDR3: TGTGCCAGCAGTGCAGGGAAGAGCTACGAGCAGTACTTC. Its translation: CASSAGKSYEQYF.

This chain joins TRBV4-3 and TRBJ1-4; D ambiguous. Germline CDR1 is LGHNA and CDR2 is YSLEER. The germline V and J ends were trimmed by 0 bases and 3 bases, with 11 bases remaining between them. The CDR3 is made up of 16 amino acids. As DNA, the CDR3 is TGCGCCAGCAGCCAAGAGGAGGGTATGGCTAATGAAAAACTGTTTTTT. Protein sequence: CASSQEEGMANEKLFF.